This entry lists 21 T cell receptor beta chains sequenced from one sample in a study of control samples from healthy donors and cancer patients. Libraries were prepared by immunoSEQ multiplex PCR; TCRdb keeps only in-frame clonotypes and omits some of them. The sample consists of tens of thousands of clones, over 85% of them appearing once. The source material was PBMCs. These receptors were taken from a woman in her 40s with lung cancer.

This clone was detected once. The chain recombines TRBV2 with TRBJ1-1; 7 bases are shared with TRBD1. Trimming at V came to 7 bases and at J to 1 base, leaving 3 bases not matched to a gene. The CDR3 covers 13 residues. Germline values: CDR1 SNHLY, CDR2 FYNNEI. CDR3 nucleotide sequence: TGTGCCAGCATGGACAGGTGGAACACTGAAGCTTTCTTT. It encodes CASMDRWNTEAFF. Based on the CDR3 plus reference TRBV2 and TRBJ1-1, the full variable domain is EPEVTQTPSHQVTQMGQEVILRCVPISNHLYFYWYRQILGQKVEFLVSFYNNEISEKSEIFDDQFSVERPDGSNFTLKIRSTKLEDSAMYFCASMDRWNTEAFFGQGTRLTVV.

This clone was detected only once. The chain combines TRBV2 with TRBJ1-2, with 7 bases aligning to TRBD1. The junction had 2 bases not matched to a gene; V was cut back by 5 bases and J by 2 bases. The germline CDR1 and CDR2 sequences are SNHLY and FYNNEI. This CDR3 is built from 13 residues. The CDR3 here is CASSRGPNYGYTF. The CDR3 DNA follows: TGTGCCAGCAGTAGGGGGCCAAACTATGGCTACACCTTC.

This sequence joins TRBV12-5 and TRBJ2-2; D is undetermined. V was clipped by 4 bases and J by 3 bases, with 15 bases between them. The CDR3 is 16 amino acids. CDR1 LGHNT and CDR2 FRNRAP come from the germline V gene. CDR3 nucleotides: TGTGCTAGTGGTTGGGTTTTGGAAGAGGACACCGGGGAGCTGTTTTTT. The encoded protein is CASGWVLEEDTGELFF.

The rearrangement uses TRBV12-5 and TRBJ2-2, with D uncertain. This CDR3 region has 15 residues. V lost 1 base to trimming and J lost 6 bases, with 12 bases between them. CDR1 and CDR2 from the germline V gene are LGHNT and FRNRAP. Written as DNA, the CDR3 is TGTGCTAGTGGTTTGGACCTCTTGGTTCCCGGGGAGCTGTTTTTT. Its translation: CASGLDLLVPGELFF.

This chain uses TRBV19 with TRBJ1-5, with unresolved D. The CDR3 has 16 amino acids. Germline V gene lookup returns CDR1 LNHDA and CDR2 SQIVND (reference sequence). Trimming pared 4 bases from V and 3 bases from J, leaving 16 bases between. CDR3 nucleotide sequence: TGTGCCAGTAGTACCCCGGGCGGGCGCGACAATCAGCCCCAGCATTTT. Translation: CASSTPGGRDNQPQHF.

This chain uses TRBV23-1 with TRBJ1-5; no clear D. TRBV23-1 belongs to the ORF category, with a function that is uncertain. The length of the CDR3 is 17 residues. Trimming took off 4 bases at V and 1 base at J, with 17 bases between the two ends. The CDR3: CASSRPVWVVSNQPQHF. DNA for the CDR3: TGCGCCAGCAGTCGGCCGGTCTGGGTAGTGAGCAATCAGCCCCAGCATTTT.

The chain links TRBV18 to TRBJ2-7; D is possibly TRBD1 (5 bases). The V and J ends lost 0 bases and 5 bases respectively, with 5 bases between them. Per the germline V gene, CDR1 is KGHSH and CDR2 is LQKENI. This CDR3 spans 12 amino acids. CDR3 sequence reads: CASSPPGDEQYF. The CDR3 DNA sequence: TGTGCCAGCTCACCACCAGGGGACGAGCAGTACTTC. The full variable domain, its missing parts supplied by reference TRBV18 and TRBJ2-7, is NAGVMQNPRHLVRRRGQEARLRCSPMKGHSHVYWYRQLPEEGLKFMVYLQKENIIDESGMPKERFSAEFPKEGPSILRIQQVVRGDSAAYFCASSPPGDEQYFGPGTRLTVT.

The CDR3 region is CASSERWDREYGYTF. The CDR3 DNA reads as TGTGCCAGCAGTGAACGATGGGACAGGGAATATGGCTACACCTTC. The chain couples TRBV2 to TRBJ1-2, with 9 bases aligning to TRBD1. Trimming at V came to 2 bases and at J to 5 bases, leaving 6 bases not matched to a gene. Germline V gene lookup returns CDR1 SNHLY and CDR2 FYNNEI. This CDR3 is 15 amino acids long. The full variable domain, completed using reference TRBV2 and TRBJ1-2, is EPEVTQTPSHQVTQMGQEVILRCVPISNHLYFYWYRQILGQKVEFLVSFYNNEISEKSEIFDDQFSVERPDGSNFTLKIRSTKLEDSAMYFCASSERWDREYGYTFGSGTRLTVV.

The rearrangement uses TRBV18 and TRBJ2-7; D gene unclear. From germline, CDR1 is KGHSH and CDR2 LQKENI. V was pared by 0 bases and J by 1 base, with 7 bases between. The CDR3 has 14 residues. The CDR3: CASSPPAGSYEQYF. CDR3 sequence (DNA): TGTGCCAGCTCACCACCGGCAGGTTCCTACGAGCAGTACTTC.

The chain joins TRBV28 to TRBJ1-1; D call uncertain. This CDR3 has 13 amino acids. The germline CDR1 and CDR2 sequences are MDHEN and SYDVKM. V dropped 2 bases and J dropped 7 bases, with 11 bases sitting between them. CDR3 residues: CASSLVDAGEAFF. CDR3 nucleotide sequence: TGTGCCAGCAGTTTAGTTGACGCTGGTGAAGCTTTCTTT.

The rearrangement uses TRBV12-5 and TRBJ2-7; D is ambiguous. V gave up 2 bases and J gave up 2 bases, with 10 bases separating them. The CDR3 runs 14 residues. Germline V gene lookup returns CDR1 LGHNT and CDR2 FRNRAP. The CDR3 region is CASGLPGFPYEQYF. The CDR3 nucleotides are TGTGCTAGTGGTTTGCCCGGCTTTCCCTACGAGCAGTACTTC.

The chain combines TRBV3-1 (or the pseudogene TRBV3-2) with TRBJ1-1; D is perhaps TRBD1 (5 bases). Germline values: CDR1 LGHDT, CDR2 YNNKEL (reference sequence). Trimming took 8 bases from V and 3 from J, leaving 13 bases between them. The CDR3 contains 13 residues. The chain's CDR3 is CASSGQLDTEAFF. The CDR3 region has the DNA TGTGCCAGCTCGGGGCAGCTAGACACTGAAGCTTTCTTT.

CDR3 DNA sequence: TGTGCCAGCAGTGAATCATCCGAAGGGACCCAGTACTTC. It translates to CASSESSEGTQYF. The rearrangement joins TRBV2 to TRBJ2-5, with no clear D. Trimming cost V 2 bases and J 7 bases, with 11 bases left between them. Germline V gene lookup returns CDR1 SNHLY and CDR2 FYNNEI. The CDR3 sequence is 13 residues long.

The chain recombines TRBV3-1 (or the pseudogene TRBV3-2) with TRBJ1-6, with D perhaps TRBD1 (5 bases). CDR3 length: 16 residues. V lost 3 bases to trimming and J lost 7 bases, with 16 bases between them. CDR1 LGHDT and CDR2 YNNKEL come from the germline V gene (reference sequence). The chain's CDR3 is CASSQTGGRGNSPLHF. CDR3 in DNA: TGTGCCAGCAGCCAGACCGGGGGAAGAGGGAATTCACCCCTCCACTTT.

This clone has just one count. The J gene is TRBJ2-1, the V gene TRBV15, with a weak D call TRBD1 (6 bases). CDR3 length equals 13 residues. Germline CDR1 reads LNHNV; CDR2 reads YYDKDF (reference sequence). V was clipped by 5 bases and J by 5 bases, with 10 bases between them. The CDR3 sequence: CATSRGQNNEQFF. DNA of the CDR3: TGTGCCACCAGCCGAGGACAGAACAATGAGCAGTTCTTC. The variable domain in full, with the rest retrieved from reference TRBV15 and TRBJ2-1, is DAMVIQNPRYQVTQFGKPVTLSCSQTLNHNVMYWYQQKSSQAPKLLFHYYDKDFNNEADTPDNFQSRRPNTSFCFLDIRSPGLGDTAMYLCATSRGQNNEQFFGPGTRLTVL.

The V and J genes are TRBV10-1 and TRBJ2-7; D is perhaps TRBD2 (5 bases). The CDR3 runs to 13 residues. Germline V gene sequence: CDR1 WNHNN, CDR2 SYGVQD (reference sequence). V lost 3 bases, J lost 7 bases, and 13 bases lay in between. This CDR3 is CASSEQKTGEQYF. DNA for the CDR3: TGCGCCAGCAGTGAACAGAAAACGGGGGAGCAGTACTTC.

The chain joins TRBV11-3 to TRBJ2-1; no clear D gene. The CDR3 has 16 amino acids. Trimming removed 3 bases from V and 2 bases from J, with 14 bases in between. Per the germline V gene, CDR1 is SGHNT and CDR2 is YENEEA. DNA for the CDR3: TGTGCCAGCAGCTTTGAGGAAACAGACCCCTACAATGAGCAGTTCTTC. Translated: CASSFEETDPYNEQFF.

The V call is TRBV14, the J call TRBJ2-7; D perhaps matches TRBD1 (6 bases). The V gene lost 4 bases and the J gene lost 6 bases, with 10 bases spanning the gap. The CDR3 contains 12 residues. The V gene's germline CDR1 is SGHDN and CDR2 FVKESK. The CDR3 bases are TGTGCCAGCAGCCCGACAGGAGCCGAGCAGTACTTC. Protein: CASSPTGAEQYF.

The V call is TRBV5-1, the J call TRBJ2-3; 8 positions match TRBD1. Trimming cost V 0 bases and J 0 bases; bases outside gene matches: 15. The CDR3 runs to 20 residues. Germline-derived CDR1 and CDR2 are SGHRS and YFSETQ. CDR3 region: CASSLGGQLGQGVSTDTQYF. The CDR3 DNA sequence: TGCGCCAGCAGCTTGGGGGGGCAATTAGGACAGGGTGTTAGCACAGATACGCAGTATTTT. Full variable domain (remainder filled in from reference TRBV5-1 and TRBJ2-3): KAGVTQTPRYLIKTRGQQVTLSCSPISGHRSVSWYQQTPGQGLQFLFEYFSETQRNKGNFPGRFSGRQFSNSRSEMNVSTLELGDSALYLCASSLGGQLGQGVSTDTQYFGPGTRLTVL.

The DNA of the CDR3 is TGCAGTGCTAGAGATTTTGAAGAAGACACCTTC. Translating gives CSARDFEEDTF. V is TRBV20-1 and J is TRBJ1-2; D uncertain. Trimming removed 0 bases from V and 12 bases from J, with 11 bases in between. The CDR3 covers 11 residues. In germline, CDR1 is DFQATT, CDR2 SNEGSKA (reference sequence).

The rearrangement links TRBV2 to TRBJ1-6, with D possibly TRBD1 on 5 matching bases. Looked up from germline, CDR1 is SNHLY and CDR2 is FYNNEI. CDR3 length equals 13 residues. Deletions cut 7 bases from V and 6 bases from J, with 10 bases between. The CDR3 protein is CASNSQGNSPLHF. The CDR3 DNA sequence: TGTGCCAGCAACTCGCAGGGTAATTCACCCCTCCACTTT. The variable domain in full, with the rest retrieved from reference TRBV2 and TRBJ1-6, is EPEVTQTPSHQVTQMGQEVILRCVPISNHLYFYWYRQILGQKVEFLVSFYNNEISEKSEIFDDQFSVERPDGSNFTLKIRSTKLEDSAMYFCASNSQGNSPLHFGNGTRLTVT.